The entry below describes one T cell receptor beta chain. The CDR3 has 14 residues. With 4 bases clipped from V and 7 bases from J, the junction kept 6 bases outside the gene matches. CDR1 is ENHRY, CDR2 SYGVKD, per germline. The entry originates in a study of control samples from healthy donors and cancer patients. Some clones are missing from TCRdb's copy, which holds only in-frame ones; the method was immunoSEQ multiplex PCR. The table records about 120,000 clones, roughly 89% of them present only once. Sequencing was done on a sample of blood. The TCR was taken from a man aged 25 to 45 in good health. This rearrangement joins TRBV10-3 to TRBJ2-1, with 8 bases aligning to TRBD2. CDR3 loop: CAISVGLALNEQFF. Here the CDR3 DNA reads TGTGCCATCAGTGTCGGACTAGCATTAAATGAGCAGTTCTTC.